These 9 T cell receptor beta chains came from one sample sequenced in a study of blood T cells in healthy people across ages. Alongside a J-beta primer mix, a sample-barcoded 5' primer served in a second PCR lasting roughly 7 to 12 cycles. Via MiXCR, TCRdb re-called the 5' RACE reads, giving one row per CDR3 protein. The sample carries under 750,000 distinct CDR3 sequences, 47% recorded once. Sequencing was carried out using blood. These receptor sequences come from a man older than 75 in good health.

Turning to this clonotype: A much larger clone lies one base from this, so it may be a read error. The rearrangement links TRBV7-9 to TRBJ2-6; no clear D gene. Trimming shortened V by 2 bases and J by 0 bases, and 17 bases separated the two germline ends. The germline V gene has CDR1 SEHNR and CDR2 FQNEAQ (reference sequence). The CDR3 totals 19 residues. The CDR3 region is CASSLRSLGLSSGANVLTF. The CDR3 DNA follows: TGTGCCAGCAGCTTAAGATCGCTGGGCCTCAGCTCTGGGGCCAACGTCCTGACTTTC.

This clonotype was seen repeatedly, ten times or more. This rearrangement joins TRBV6-5 to TRBJ2-3; weak D call: TRBD2 (5 bases). Per the germline V gene, CDR1 is MNHEY and CDR2 is SVGAGI. Trimming removed 7 bases from V and 3 bases from J, with 11 bases in between. The CDR3 has 13 amino acids. In DNA form, the CDR3 reads TGTGCCAGCACACCCCCGGGGACAGATACGCAGTATTTT. It translates to CASTPPGTDTQYF.

This chain links TRBV14 with TRBJ2-7, with no clear D. Germline V gene lookup returns CDR1 SGHDN and CDR2 FVKESK. This CDR3 is 13 amino acids long. V was clipped by 0 bases and J by 4 bases, with 7 bases between them. CDR3 protein: CASSQDVVYEQYF. The CDR3 bases are TGTGCCAGCAGCCAAGACGTAGTTTACGAGCAGTACTTC.

The genes are TRBV4-3 and TRBJ1-2; D is possibly TRBD1 (5 bases). Germline CDR1 reads LGHNA; CDR2 reads YSLEER. The CDR3 consists of 12 residues. Trimming took 0 bases from V and 9 from J, leaving 8 bases between them. CDR3 sequence (DNA): TGCGCCAGCAGCCAAGACTGGACAAGCTACACCTTC. Its translation is CASSQDWTSYTF.

V and J are TRBV6-2 or TRBV6-3 and TRBJ2-4, with D tentatively TRBD1 (7 bases). The assigned J gene may be wrong: the sequence end matches TRBJ2-7 better. CDR3 size: 17 residues. CDR1 is MNHEY and CDR2 is SVGEGT in the germline V gene. CDR3 sequence: CASSIGTEGLSYYEQYF. Here the CDR3 DNA reads TGTGCCAGCAGCATCGGGACAGAGGGACTGTCGTACTACGAGCAGTACTTC.

This chain joins TRBV7-2 and TRBJ2-6; D gene unclear. Trimming left V 2 bases short and J 0 bases short, with 17 bases between. Germline V CDR1 and CDR2: SGHTA, FQGNSA. This CDR3 spans 19 amino acids. In DNA form, the CDR3 reads TGTGCCAGCAGCTTACAAACGGGTGGTACCCTCTCTGGGGCCAACGTCCTGACTTTC. Protein sequence: CASSLQTGGTLSGANVLTF.

The chain employs TRBV20-1 and TRBJ1-2, with D possibly matching TRBD1 (5 bases). The ends were cut back, 0 bases at V and 8 bases at J, with 10 bases in the middle. CDR3 length: 12 amino acids. The germline CDR1 and CDR2 sequences are DFQATT and SNEGSKA (reference sequence). The chain's CDR3 is CSARETGGGYTF. Here the CDR3 DNA reads TGCAGTGCTAGAGAGACGGGGGGAGGCTACACCTTC.

The chain combines TRBV2 with TRBJ2-7; D perhaps matches TRBD2 (5 bases). The CDR3 runs to 12 residues. The germline V gene encodes CDR1 SNHLY and CDR2 FYNNEI. Trimming took off 1 base at V and 8 bases at J, with 9 bases between the two ends. This chain's CDR3 is CASSEGGLQQYF. CDR3 DNA sequence: TGTGCCAGCAGTGAAGGAGGGCTGCAGCAGTACTTC.

V is TRBV5-1 and J is TRBJ2-4; TRBD2 is a possible D gene (6 bases). Germline values: CDR1 SGHRS, CDR2 YFSETQ. The CDR3 runs 18 residues. The V end was cut by 0 bases, the J end by 0 bases, with 16 bases between. CDR3 sequence: CASSLAGVETLAKNIQYF. The CDR3 DNA reads TGCGCCAGCAGCTTGGCGGGGGTCGAGACCCTAGCCAAAAACATTCAGTACTTC. Combining the CDR3 with reference TRBV5-1 and TRBJ2-4 gives the whole variable domain KAGVTQTPRYLIKTRGQQVTLSCSPISGHRSVSWYQQTPGQGLQFLFEYFSETQRNKGNFPGRFSGRQFSNSRSEMNVSTLELGDSALYLCASSLAGVETLAKNIQYFGAGTRLSVL.